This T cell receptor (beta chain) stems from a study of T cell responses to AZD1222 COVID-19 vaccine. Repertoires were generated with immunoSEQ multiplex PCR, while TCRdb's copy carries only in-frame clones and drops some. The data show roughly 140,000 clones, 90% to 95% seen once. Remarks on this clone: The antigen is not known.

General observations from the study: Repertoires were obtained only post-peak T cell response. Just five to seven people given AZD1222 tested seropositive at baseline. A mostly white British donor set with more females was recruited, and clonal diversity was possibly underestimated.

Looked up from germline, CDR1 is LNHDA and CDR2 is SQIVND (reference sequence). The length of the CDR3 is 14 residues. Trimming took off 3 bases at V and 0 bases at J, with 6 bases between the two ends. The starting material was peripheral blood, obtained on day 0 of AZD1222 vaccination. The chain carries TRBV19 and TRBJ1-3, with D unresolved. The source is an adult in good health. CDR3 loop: CASSIVDSGNTIYF. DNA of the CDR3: TGTGCCAGTAGTATCGTCGACTCTGGAAACACCATATATTTT.